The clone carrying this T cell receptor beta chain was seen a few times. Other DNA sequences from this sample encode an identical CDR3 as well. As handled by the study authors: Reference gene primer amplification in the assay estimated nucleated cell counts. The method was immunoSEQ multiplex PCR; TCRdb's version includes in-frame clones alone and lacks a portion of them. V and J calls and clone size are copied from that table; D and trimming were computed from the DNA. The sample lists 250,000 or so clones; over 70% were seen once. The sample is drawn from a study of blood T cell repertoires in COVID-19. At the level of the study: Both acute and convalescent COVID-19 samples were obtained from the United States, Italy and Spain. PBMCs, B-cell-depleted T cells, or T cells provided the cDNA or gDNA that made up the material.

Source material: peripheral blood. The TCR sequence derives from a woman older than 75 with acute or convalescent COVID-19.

In DNA form, the CDR3 reads TGCGCCAGCAGCTTGGCAGGGGGCAACACTGAAGCTTTCTTT. Its protein is CASSLAGGNTEAFF. The chain couples TRBV5-1 to TRBJ1-1; TRBD1 agrees at 8 bases. Germline values: CDR1 SGHRS, CDR2 YFSETQ. The CDR3 contains 14 residues. The V and J ends lost 0 bases and 2 bases, in that order; junction bases with no gene match: 0.